This T cell receptor (beta chain) derives from a study of CD8 T cells in ankylosing spondylitis. Trimming took 0 bases from V and 6 from J; bases not matched to a gene: 9. Germline values: CDR1 LGHNA, CDR2 YNFKEQ. The CDR3 runs to 18 residues. The sample holds a few counts of this clonotype. Its target is not known. 5'-RACE, quantitative and with molecular barcodes, yielded the TCR beta libraries. TCRdb used MiXCR to reprocess the 5' RACE reads, holding one entry per CDR3 protein. Of about 100,000 distinct CDR3 sequences listed, around 24% are singletons. General study findings and limits: With a CD8+ phenotype, disease-linked clones were relatively rare in peripheral blood. A motif of 7 to 9 highly homologous TCR beta variants was seen as apparently characteristic of ankylosing spondylitis blood.

What was sequenced was synovial fluid, either unsorted or a sorted T cell fraction (not recorded which). This receptor was identified in a male donor with ankylosing spondylitis. The gene calls are TRBV4-2 and TRBJ2-5, with 14 positions matching TRBD2. DNA for the CDR3: TGTGCCAGCAGCCAAGAGGGAGTGGGACTAGCGGGAGAAAAGACCCAGTACTTC. It translates to CASSQEGVGLAGEKTQYF.